The 2 T cell receptor beta chains below all came from one sample that was sequenced in a study of CD49a tissue-resident CD8 T cells in human skin. TCRdb keeps only in-frame clones here, not all; method: immunoSEQ multiplex PCR. The top ten hold around two fifths of the sample, which has about 950 clones, 64% seen once. The source material was CLA- CD8+ effector memory T cells sorted from blood. These receptors originate from a human donor in good health.

The chain carries TRBV27 and TRBJ2-6; D might be TRBD2 (7 bases). The CDR3 contains 18 residues. Germline CDR1 and CDR2: MNHEY and SMNVEV (reference sequence). Trimming took 1 base from V and 0 from J, leaving 13 bases between them. CDR3 residues: CASSLWAGASSGANVLTF. Here the CDR3 DNA reads TGTGCCAGCAGTTTATGGGCGGGGGCGAGCTCTGGGGCCAACGTCCTGACTTTC.

V gene TRBV30 combines with J gene TRBJ2-2; D is perhaps TRBD2 (6 bases). In germline, CDR1 is GTSNPN, CDR2 SVGIG (reference sequence). Trimming cost V 4 bases and J 0 bases, with 18 bases left between them. The CDR3 has 17 residues. The CDR3 nucleotides read TGTGCCTGGAATGGGCCACACAGGAGGGCGAACACCGGGGAGCTGTTTTTT. This translates into CAWNGPHRRANTGELFF.